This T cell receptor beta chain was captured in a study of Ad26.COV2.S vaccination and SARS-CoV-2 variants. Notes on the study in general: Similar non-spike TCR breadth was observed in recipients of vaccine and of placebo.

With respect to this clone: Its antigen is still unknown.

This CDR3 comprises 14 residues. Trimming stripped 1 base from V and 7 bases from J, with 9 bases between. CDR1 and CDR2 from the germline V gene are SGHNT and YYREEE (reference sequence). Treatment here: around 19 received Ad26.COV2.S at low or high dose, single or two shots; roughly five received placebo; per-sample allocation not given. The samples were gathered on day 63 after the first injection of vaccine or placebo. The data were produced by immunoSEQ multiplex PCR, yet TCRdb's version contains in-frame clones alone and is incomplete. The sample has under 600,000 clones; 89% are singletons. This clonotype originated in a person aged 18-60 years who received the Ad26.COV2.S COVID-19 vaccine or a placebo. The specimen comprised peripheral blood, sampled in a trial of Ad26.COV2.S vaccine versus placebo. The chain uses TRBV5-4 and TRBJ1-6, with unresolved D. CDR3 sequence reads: CASSLQQLNSPLHF. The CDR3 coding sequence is TGTGCCAGCAGCTTGCAACAGCTAAATTCACCCCTCCACTTT.